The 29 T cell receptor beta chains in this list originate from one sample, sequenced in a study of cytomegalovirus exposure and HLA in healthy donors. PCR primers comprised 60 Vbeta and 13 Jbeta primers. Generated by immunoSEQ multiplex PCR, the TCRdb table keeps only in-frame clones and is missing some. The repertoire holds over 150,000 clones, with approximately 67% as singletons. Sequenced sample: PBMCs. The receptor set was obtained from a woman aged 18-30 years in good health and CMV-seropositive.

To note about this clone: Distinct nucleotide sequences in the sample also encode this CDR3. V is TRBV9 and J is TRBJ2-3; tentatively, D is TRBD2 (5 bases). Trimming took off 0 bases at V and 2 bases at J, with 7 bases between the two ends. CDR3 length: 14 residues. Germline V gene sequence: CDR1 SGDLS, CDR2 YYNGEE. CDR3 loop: CASSVGGNTDTQYF. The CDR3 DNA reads TGTGCCAGCAGCGTAGGAGGGAACACAGATACGCAGTATTTT.

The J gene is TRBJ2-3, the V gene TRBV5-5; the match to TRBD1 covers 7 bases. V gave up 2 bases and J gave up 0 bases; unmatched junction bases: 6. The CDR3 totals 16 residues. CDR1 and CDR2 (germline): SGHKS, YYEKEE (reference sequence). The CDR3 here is CASSLQGPPSTDTQYF. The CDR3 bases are TGTGCCAGCAGCTTACAGGGGCCACCTAGCACAGATACGCAGTATTTT.

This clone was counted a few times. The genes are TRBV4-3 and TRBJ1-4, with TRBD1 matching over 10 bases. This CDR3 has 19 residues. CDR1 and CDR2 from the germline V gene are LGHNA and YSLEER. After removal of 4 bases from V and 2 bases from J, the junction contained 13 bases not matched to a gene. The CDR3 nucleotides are TGCGCCAGCAGCCCTTCCGTGACAGGGGGCCTCTCTACTAATGAAAAACTGTTTTTT. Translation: CASSPSVTGGLSTNEKLFF.

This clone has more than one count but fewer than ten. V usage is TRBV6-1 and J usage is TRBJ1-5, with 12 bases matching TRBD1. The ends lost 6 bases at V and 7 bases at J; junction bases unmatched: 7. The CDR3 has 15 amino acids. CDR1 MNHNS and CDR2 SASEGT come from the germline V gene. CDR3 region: CASSGGTGGWQPQHF. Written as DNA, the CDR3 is TGTGCCAGCAGCGGAGGGACAGGGGGCTGGCAGCCCCAGCATTTT.

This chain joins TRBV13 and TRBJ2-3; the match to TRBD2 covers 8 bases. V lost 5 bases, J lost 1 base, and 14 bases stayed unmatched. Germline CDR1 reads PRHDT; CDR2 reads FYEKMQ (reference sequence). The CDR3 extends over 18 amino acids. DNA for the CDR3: TGTGCCAGCAGCCTTATGTTCGAATCGCGGGGGGGCACAGATACGCAGTATTTT. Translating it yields CASSLMFESRGGTDTQYF.

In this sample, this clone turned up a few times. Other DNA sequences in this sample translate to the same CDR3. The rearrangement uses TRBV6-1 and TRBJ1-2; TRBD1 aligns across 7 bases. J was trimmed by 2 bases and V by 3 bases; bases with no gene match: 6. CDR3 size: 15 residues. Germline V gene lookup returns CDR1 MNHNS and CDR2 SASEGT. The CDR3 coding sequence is TGTGCCAGCAGTGATTGGACAGGACCCAACTATGGCTACACCTTC. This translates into CASSDWTGPNYGYTF.

This chain's CDR3 is CASSLGISLSTDTQYF. CDR3 nucleotides: TGCGCCAGCAGCCTCGGGATAAGTCTTAGCACAGATACGCAGTATTTT. V and J are TRBV5-1 and TRBJ2-3; weak D call: TRBD2 (5 bases). Trimming took off 4 bases at V and 0 bases at J, with 15 bases between the two ends. Per the germline V gene, CDR1 is SGHRS and CDR2 is YFSETQ. This CDR3 comprises 16 residues.

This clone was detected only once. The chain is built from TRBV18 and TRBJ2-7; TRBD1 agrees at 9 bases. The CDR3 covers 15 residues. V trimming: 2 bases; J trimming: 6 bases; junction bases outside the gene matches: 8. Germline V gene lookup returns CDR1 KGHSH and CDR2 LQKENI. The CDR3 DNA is TGTGCCAGCTCACCATCGGCCGGACAGGGGACCGAGCAGTACTTC. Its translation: CASSPSAGQGTEQYF.

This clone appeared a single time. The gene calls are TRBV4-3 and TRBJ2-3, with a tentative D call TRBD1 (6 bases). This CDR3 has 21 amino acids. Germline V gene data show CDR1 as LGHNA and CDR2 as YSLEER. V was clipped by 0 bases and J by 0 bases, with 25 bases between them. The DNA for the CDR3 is TGCGCCAGCAGCCAAGATTTGCAGGGGCAACTAGAACCCCATAGCACAGATACGCAGTATTTT. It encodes CASSQDLQGQLEPHSTDTQYF.

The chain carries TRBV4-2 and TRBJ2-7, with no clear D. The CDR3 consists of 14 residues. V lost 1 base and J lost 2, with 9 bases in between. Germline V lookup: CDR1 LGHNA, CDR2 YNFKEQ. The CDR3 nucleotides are TGTGCCAGCAGCCAAGTAAACAACCCCTACGAGCAGTACTTC. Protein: CASSQVNNPYEQYF.

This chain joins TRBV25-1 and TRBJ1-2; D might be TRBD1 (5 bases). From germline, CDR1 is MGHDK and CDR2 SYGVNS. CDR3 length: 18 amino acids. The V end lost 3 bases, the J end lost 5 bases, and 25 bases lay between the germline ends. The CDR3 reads CASSEGGRGGRGPYGYTF. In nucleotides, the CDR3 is TGTGCCAGCAGTGAGGGAGGACGGGGGGGAAGGGGTCCTTATGGCTACACCTTC.

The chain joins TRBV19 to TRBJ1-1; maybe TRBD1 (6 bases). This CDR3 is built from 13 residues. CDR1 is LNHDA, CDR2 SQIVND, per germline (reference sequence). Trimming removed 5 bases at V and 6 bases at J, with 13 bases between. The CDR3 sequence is CASSHPGGPEAFF. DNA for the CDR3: TGTGCCAGTAGTCACCCGGGGGGGCCTGAAGCTTTCTTT.

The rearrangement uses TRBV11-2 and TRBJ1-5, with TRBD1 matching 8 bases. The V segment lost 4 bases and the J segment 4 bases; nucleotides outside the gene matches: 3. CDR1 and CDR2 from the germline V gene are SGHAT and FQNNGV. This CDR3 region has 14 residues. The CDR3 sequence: CASSYGTGNQPQHF. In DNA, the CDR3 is TGTGCCAGCAGCTATGGGACAGGAAATCAGCCCCAGCATTTT.

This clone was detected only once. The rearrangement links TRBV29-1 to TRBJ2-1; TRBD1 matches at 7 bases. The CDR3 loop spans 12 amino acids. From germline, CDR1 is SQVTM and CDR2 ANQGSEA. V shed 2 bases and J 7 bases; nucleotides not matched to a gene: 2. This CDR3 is CSVERGRNEQFF. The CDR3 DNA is TGCAGCGTTGAAAGGGGGCGAAATGAGCAGTTCTTC.

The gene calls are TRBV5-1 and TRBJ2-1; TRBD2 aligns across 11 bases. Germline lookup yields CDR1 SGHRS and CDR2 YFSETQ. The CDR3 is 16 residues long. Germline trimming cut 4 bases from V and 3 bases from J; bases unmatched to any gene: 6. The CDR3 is CASSLPTSGSYNEQFF. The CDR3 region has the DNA TGCGCCAGCAGCCTGCCTACTAGCGGGAGCTACAATGAGCAGTTCTTC.

The CDR3 nucleotides are TGTGCCAGCAGCCGAAAAACAACAGGTTCACCCCTCCACTTT. Translating it yields CASSRKTTGSPLHF. V and J are TRBV7-9 and TRBJ1-6; D is perhaps TRBD1 (5 bases). The CDR3 contains 14 residues. CDR1 and CDR2 from the germline V gene are SEHNR and FQNEAQ (reference sequence). Between the trimmed V and J ends, which lost 5 bases and 9 bases, there was a span of 14 bases.

In nucleotides, the CDR3 is TGCGCCAGCAGCCACGCCCCTAGCGGTCCCTCTGTAGGGGCAGATACGCAGTATTTT. Translation: CASSHAPSGPSVGADTQYF. The rearrangement joins TRBV4-3 to TRBJ2-3; 7 bases align to TRBD2. The V segment lost 3 bases and the J segment 4 bases; nucleotides outside the gene matches: 19. The CDR3 is 19 amino acids. CDR1 is LGHNA, CDR2 YSLEER, per germline.

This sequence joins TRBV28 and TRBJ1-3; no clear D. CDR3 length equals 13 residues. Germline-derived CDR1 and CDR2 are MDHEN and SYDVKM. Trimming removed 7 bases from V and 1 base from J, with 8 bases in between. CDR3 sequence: CASTGLSGNTIYF. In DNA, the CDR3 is TGTGCCAGCACCGGGTTGTCTGGAAACACCATATATTTT.

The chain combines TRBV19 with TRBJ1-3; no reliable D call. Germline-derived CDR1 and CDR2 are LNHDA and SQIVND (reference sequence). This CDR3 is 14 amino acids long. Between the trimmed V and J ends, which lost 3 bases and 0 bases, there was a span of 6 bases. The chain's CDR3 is CASSMVSSGNTIYF. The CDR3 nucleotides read TGTGCCAGTAGTATGGTGAGCTCTGGAAACACCATATATTTT.

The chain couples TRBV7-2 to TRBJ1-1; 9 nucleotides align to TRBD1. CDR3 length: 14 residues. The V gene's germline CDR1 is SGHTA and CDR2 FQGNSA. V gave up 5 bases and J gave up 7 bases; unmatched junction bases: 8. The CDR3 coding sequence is TGTGCCAGCAGCCCGGGACAGGGTATGGGTGAAGCTTTCTTT. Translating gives CASSPGQGMGEAFF. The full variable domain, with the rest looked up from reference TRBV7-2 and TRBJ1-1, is GAGVSQSPSNKVTEKGKDVELRCDPISGHTALYWYRQSLGQGLEFLIYFQGNSAPDKSGLPSDRFSAERTGGSVSTLTIQRTQQEDSAVYLCASSPGQGMGEAFFGQGTRLTVV.

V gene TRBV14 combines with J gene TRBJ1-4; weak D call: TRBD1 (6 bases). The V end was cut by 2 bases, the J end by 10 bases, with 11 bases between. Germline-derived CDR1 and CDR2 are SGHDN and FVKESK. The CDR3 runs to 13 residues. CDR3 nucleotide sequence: TGTGCCAGCAGCCAACAGGGGCGCGGAAAACTGTTTTTT. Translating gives CASSQQGRGKLFF. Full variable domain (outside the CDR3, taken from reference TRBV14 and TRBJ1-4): EAGVTQFPSHSVIEKGQTVTLRCDPISGHDNLYWYRRVMGKEIKFLLHFVKESKQDESGMPNNRFLAERTGGTYSTLKVQPAELEDSGVYFCASSQQGRGKLFFGSGTQLSVL.

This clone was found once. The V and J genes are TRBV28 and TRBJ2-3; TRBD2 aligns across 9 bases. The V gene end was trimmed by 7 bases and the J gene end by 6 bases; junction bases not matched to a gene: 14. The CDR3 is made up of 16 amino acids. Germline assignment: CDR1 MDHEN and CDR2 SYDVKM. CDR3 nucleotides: TGTGCCAGCACCCTAGGATGGGCGGGGGGGGTTGATACGCAGTATTTT. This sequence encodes CASTLGWAGGVDTQYF.

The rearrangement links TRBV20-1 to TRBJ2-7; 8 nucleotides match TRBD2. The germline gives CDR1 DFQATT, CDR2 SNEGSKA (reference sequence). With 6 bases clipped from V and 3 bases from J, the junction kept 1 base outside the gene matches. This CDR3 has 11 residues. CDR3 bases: TGCAGTGCCACTAGCGGCTACGAGCAGTACTTC. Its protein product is CSATSGYEQYF.

The DNA of the CDR3 is TGTGCCAGCAGAACTCAAGAGACCCAGTACTTC. It translates to CASRTQETQYF. The chain links TRBV2 to TRBJ2-5, with unresolved D. CDR1 is SNHLY and CDR2 is FYNNEI in the germline V gene. The CDR3 covers 11 residues. Trimming took off 6 bases at V and 2 bases at J, with 4 bases between the two ends.

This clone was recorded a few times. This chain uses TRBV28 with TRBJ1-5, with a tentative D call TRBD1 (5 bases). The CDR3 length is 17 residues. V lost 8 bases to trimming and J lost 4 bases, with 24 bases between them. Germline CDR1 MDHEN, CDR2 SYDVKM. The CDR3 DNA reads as TGTGCCAGCCTGAACGCTGGGCTCGGGAGACAGAATCAGCCCCAGCATTTT. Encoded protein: CASLNAGLGRQNQPQHF.

CDR3: CAIGYSGGSSYEQYF. The CDR3 coding sequence is TGTGCCATCGGGTACAGCGGGGGGTCCTCCTACGAGCAGTACTTC. J is TRBJ2-7 and V is TRBV10-3; TRBD2 matches at 9 bases. Germline loops: CDR1 ENHRY, CDR2 SYGVKD. Trimming cost V 8 bases and J 0 bases; bases outside gene matches: 8. This CDR3 is built from 15 residues.

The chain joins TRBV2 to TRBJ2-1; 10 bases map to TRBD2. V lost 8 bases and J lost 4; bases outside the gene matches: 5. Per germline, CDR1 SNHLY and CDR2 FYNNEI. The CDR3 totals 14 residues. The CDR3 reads CASRGTSEYNEQFF. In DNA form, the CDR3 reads TGTGCCAGCCGAGGGACTAGCGAGTACAATGAGCAGTTCTTC.

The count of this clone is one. CDR3 in DNA: TGTGCCACCCCACGACAGGGGTACTACAATGAGCAGTTCTTC. Translation: CATPRQGYYNEQFF. V usage is TRBV7-9 and J usage is TRBJ2-1; 8 nucleotides match TRBD1. Looked up from germline, CDR1 is SEHNR and CDR2 is FQNEAQ (reference sequence). The CDR3 extends over 14 amino acids. J was trimmed by 3 bases and V by 10 bases; bases with no gene match: 8. Supplemented by reference TRBV7-9 and TRBJ2-1, the full variable domain reads DTGVSQNPRHKITKRGQNVTFRCDPISEHNRLYWYRQTLGQGPEFLTYFQNEAQLEKSRLLSDRFSAERPKGSFSTLEIQRTEQGDSAMYLCATPRQGYYNEQFFGPGTRLTVL.

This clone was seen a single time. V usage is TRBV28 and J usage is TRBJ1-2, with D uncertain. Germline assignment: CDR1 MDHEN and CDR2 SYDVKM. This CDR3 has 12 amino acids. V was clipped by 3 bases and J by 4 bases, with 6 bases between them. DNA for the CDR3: TGTGCCAGCAGTTTGAGCCCCTATGGCTACACCTTC. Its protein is CASSLSPYGYTF.